Reported below is one TCR beta chain. The data originate from a study of blood T cell repertoires in COVID-19. Study details: Collection of acute and convalescent COVID-19 samples took place in the United States, Italy and Spain.

V was pared by 3 bases and J by 6 bases, with 12 bases between. This CDR3 has 14 amino acids. Germline V lookup: CDR1 LNHDA, CDR2 SQIVND (reference sequence). Repertoires were generated with immunoSEQ multiplex PCR, while TCRdb's copy carries only in-frame clones and drops some. The table lists about 270,000 clones, around nine tenths of them singletons. The receptor was isolated from a woman aged 70 to 79 with COVID-19, enrolled during active disease. The chain joins TRBV19 to TRBJ1-5, with a tentative D call TRBD1 (5 bases). Sequencing was performed on peripheral blood. In nucleotides, the CDR3 is TGTGCCAGTAGTATTCTAGGGGAGGGTCAGCCCCAGCATTTT. This translates into CASSILGEGQPQHF.